The 4 T cell receptor beta chains below come from one sample, sequenced in a study of T cell repertoires in cytomegalovirus infection. No antigen is known for these receptors. Each CDR3 protein is one row after TCRdb ran MiXCR on the reads. The sample contains approximately 150,000 distinct CDR3 sequences, less than 25% of which appear only once. Here the sequenced sample was CD8+ T cells from cultured PBMCs, taken from culture after CMV antigen stimulation. The receptors here all came from a human donor in good health (CMV status not recorded). Some clones in this sample may be carry-over from other donors' samples.

J is TRBJ1-5 and V is TRBV7-9, with TRBD1 as a possible D gene (5 bases). The CDR3 runs 13 residues. V lost 9 bases and J 2 bases, leaving 11 bases between the germline ends. CDR1 and CDR2 from the germline V gene are SEHNR and FQNEAQ (reference sequence). As DNA, the CDR3 is TGTGCCAGTGGGGGATTTGGCAATCAGCCCCAGCATTTT. This encodes CASGGFGNQPQHF. Filled out from reference TRBV7-9 and TRBJ1-5, the complete variable domain reads DTGVSQNPRHKITKRGQNVTFRCDPISEHNRLYWYRQTLGQGPEFLTYFQNEAQLEKSRLLSDRFSAERPKGSFSTLEIQRTEQGDSAMYLCASGGFGNQPQHFGDGTRLSIL.

The chain combines TRBV12-3 or TRBV12-4 with TRBJ1-5; a weak D match, TRBD1 (5 bases). The CDR3 loop spans 15 amino acids. The V and J ends lost 6 bases and 3 bases respectively, with 15 bases between them. The DNA for the CDR3 is TGTGCCAGCAGGCTTGGGGCGTATGACAATCAGCCCCAGCATTTT. Protein: CASRLGAYDNQPQHF.

This clonotype was detected a few times. The chain recombines TRBV7-9 with TRBJ1-5, with D maybe TRBD1 (6 bases). The V gene lost 3 bases and the J gene lost 7 bases, with 7 bases spanning the gap. Per the germline V gene, CDR1 is SEHNR and CDR2 is FQNEAQ (reference sequence). The CDR3 length is 12 residues. CDR3 amino acids: CASSLDRQPQHF. In DNA form, the CDR3 reads TGTGCCAGCAGCTTGGACAGACAGCCCCAGCATTTT.

This clonotype occurred a few times. CDR3 protein: CSAKSGQGHGYTF. The CDR3 nucleotides are TGCAGCGCGAAATCGGGACAGGGCCATGGCTACACCTTC. The chain employs TRBV29-1 and TRBJ1-2; 9 bases are a match to TRBD1. CDR3 length equals 13 residues. The germline CDR1 and CDR2 sequences are SQVTM and ANQGSEA. V shed 7 bases and J 6 bases; nucleotides not matched to a gene: 9. Full variable domain (missing parts from reference TRBV29-1 and TRBJ1-2): SAVISQKPSRDICQRGTSLTIQCQVDSQVTMMFWYRQQPGQSLTLIATANQGSEATYESGFVIDKFPISRPNLTFSTLTVSNMSPEDSSIYLCSAKSGQGHGYTFGSGTRLTVV.